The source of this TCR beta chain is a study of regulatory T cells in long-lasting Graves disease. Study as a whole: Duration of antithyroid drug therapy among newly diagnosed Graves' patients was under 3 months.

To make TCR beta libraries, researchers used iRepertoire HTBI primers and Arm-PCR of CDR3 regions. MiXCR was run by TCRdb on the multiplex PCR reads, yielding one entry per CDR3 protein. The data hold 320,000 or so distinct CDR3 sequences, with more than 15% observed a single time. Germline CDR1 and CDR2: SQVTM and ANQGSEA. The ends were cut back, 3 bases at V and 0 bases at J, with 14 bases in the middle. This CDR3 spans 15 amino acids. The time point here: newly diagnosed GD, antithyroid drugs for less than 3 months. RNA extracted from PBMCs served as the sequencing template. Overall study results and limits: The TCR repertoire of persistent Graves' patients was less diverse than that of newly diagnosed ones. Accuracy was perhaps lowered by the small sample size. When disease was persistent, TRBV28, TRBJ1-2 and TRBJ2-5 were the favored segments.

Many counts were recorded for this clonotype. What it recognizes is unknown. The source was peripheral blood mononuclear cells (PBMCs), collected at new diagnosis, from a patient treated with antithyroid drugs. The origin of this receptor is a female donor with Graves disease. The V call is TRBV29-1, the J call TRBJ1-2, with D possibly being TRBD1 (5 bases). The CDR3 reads CSVEGQRTANYGYTF. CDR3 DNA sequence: TGCAGCGTTGAGGGGCAGAGAACGGCTAACTATGGCTACACCTTC.